This T cell receptor (beta chain) is drawn from a study of cytomegalovirus exposure and HLA in healthy donors. The study's findings and limits: Later analysis identified 16,000 or so TCR beta sequences associated with HLA alleles, using a false discovery rate threshold of 0.05. Using the classifier, cytomegalovirus status was reportedly diagnosed with high specificity and sensitivity. Researchers reported that three CMV-associated chains were confirmed in vitro as CMV antigen-specific.

Remarks on this clone: Its target is not known.

With 0 bases removed from V and 6 bases from J, the gap between germline ends came to 9 bases. CDR3 length: 14 residues. Germline CDR1 and CDR2: MNHNY and SVGAGI (reference sequence). Use of 60 Vbeta and 13 Jbeta primers characterized the PCR. Sequencing used immunoSEQ multiplex PCR; TCRdb keeps in-frame clones, though not all of them. The sample shows fewer than 200,000 clones, around 80% of them seen only once. This chain links TRBV6-6 with TRBJ1-5; no reliable D call. The clonotype originates from a female donor in good health and CMV-seronegative. What was sequenced was PBMCs. The CDR3 coding sequence is TGTGCCAGCAGTTACTCGACTCGCGGTCAGCCCCAGCATTTT. Protein product: CASSYSTRGQPQHF.